The T cell receptor (beta chain) under discussion was sequenced for a study of molecular identifiers for immune sequencing clone quantification. Germline V gives CDR1 SNHLY, CDR2 FYNNEI. With 7 bases removed from V and 3 bases from J, the gap between germline ends came to 12 bases. The CDR3 runs to 14 residues. In TCRdb, the PCR reads were re-called with MiXCR into one record per CDR3 protein. This table holds about 640,000 distinct CDR3 sequences, about 20% found once. This clonotype was counted ten times or more. Sequencing was performed on naive CD8+ T cells from blood, with Jurkat cell RNA spiked in. The subset is: FACS-sorted CD8+CD4-CCR7+CD45RA+ naive T cells. This sequence was found in a human donor in good health. Some libraries in this study had Jurkat cell RNA spiked in. The V gene is TRBV2, the J gene TRBJ1-4, with D unresolved. CDR3 bases: TGTGCCAGCAACCCTCCTGGGGCTAATGAAAAACTGTTTTTT. This gives the protein CASNPPGANEKLFF.